This T cell receptor (beta chain) was sequenced during a study of OX40 agonist ivuxolimab in advanced cancers. Sequencing was performed with immunoSEQ multiplex PCR; in TCRdb, only in-frame clones are kept and a portion is missing. The data contain tens of thousands of clones, 85% to 90% of them singletons. The CDR3 covers 14 residues. Germline lookup yields CDR1 SEHNR and CDR2 FQNEAQ (reference sequence). V was pared by 1 base and J by 7 bases, with 3 bases of the junction left unmatched. This specimen consisted of CD4+ or CD8+ T cells sorted from blood, obtained in a trial of the OX40 agonist ivuxolimab. The sequence was obtained from an adult with an advanced solid tumor such as melanoma, head and neck, liver or kidney cancer. This chain connects TRBV7-9 to TRBJ2-2; TRBD1 agrees at 7 bases. The CDR3 DNA reads TGTGCCAGCAGCTTAGACAGGGGAGTCGGGGAGCTGTTTTTT. Its protein product is CASSLDRGVGELFF.